The 32 T cell receptor beta chains below come from one sample, sequenced in a study of control samples from healthy donors and cancer patients. Measured with immunoSEQ multiplex PCR; TCRdb has only the in-frame clones, and not every one. The data hold about 73,000 clones, with 94% observed a single time. Material for sequencing was blood. The receptor set was obtained from a woman in her 40s in good health.

V is TRBV5-5 and J is TRBJ2-7; 8 nucleotides agree with TRBD2. J was trimmed by 0 bases and V by 4 bases; bases with no gene match: 12. The germline V gene encodes CDR1 SGHKS and CDR2 YYEKEE (reference sequence). The CDR3 totals 17 residues. This CDR3 reads CASSPRLSGTSSYEQYF. The CDR3 region has the DNA TGTGCCAGCAGCCCGAGACTTAGCGGGACGAGCTCCTACGAGCAGTACTTC.

The chain combines TRBV27 with TRBJ1-6; D gene ambiguous. V was trimmed by 5 bases and J by 0 bases, leaving 17 bases between them. The germline V gene encodes CDR1 MNHEY and CDR2 SMNVEV (reference sequence). The CDR3 extends over 18 amino acids. The CDR3 reads CASSPRTPVVSYNSPLHF. Written as DNA, the CDR3 is TGTGCCAGCAGTCCCCGGACGCCTGTGGTCTCCTATAATTCACCCCTCCACTTT.

This clone was counted a single time. The chain joins TRBV4-3 to TRBJ1-2, with 8 bases matching TRBD1. Germline trimming cut 8 bases from V and 3 bases from J; bases unmatched to any gene: 11. Looked up from germline, CDR1 is LGHNA and CDR2 is YSLEER. The CDR3 loop spans 15 amino acids. The CDR3 sequence: CASREGQASYYGYTF. CDR3 coding DNA: TGCGCCAGCCGCGAGGGACAGGCTAGTTACTATGGCTACACCTTC.

The chain employs TRBV19 and TRBJ1-1; D unclear. V lost 6 bases, J lost 1 base, and 9 bases lay in between. The germline V gene has CDR1 LNHDA and CDR2 SQIVND (reference sequence). The CDR3 consists of 13 residues. CDR3 region: CASRGWANTEAFF. The CDR3 DNA reads TGTGCCAGTAGGGGGTGGGCGAACACTGAAGCTTTCTTT.

The chain is built from TRBV6-5 and TRBJ1-4; 9 bases agree with TRBD1. CDR1 is MNHEY, CDR2 SVGAGI, per germline. The CDR3 spans 15 residues. J gave up 7 bases and V 4 bases, and 7 bases lay outside the gene matches. The CDR3 spells CASSLQGASVEKLFF. Here the CDR3 DNA reads TGTGCCAGCAGTTTACAGGGGGCATCTGTTGAAAAACTGTTTTTT.

The genes are TRBV19 and TRBJ1-2, with TRBD1 matching over 9 bases. V shed 8 bases and J 4 bases; nucleotides not matched to a gene: 8. The CDR3 spans 14 residues. CDR1 is LNHDA, CDR2 SQIVND, per germline (reference sequence). CDR3 coding DNA: TGTGCCAGTCGACGGGACAGGGTGGCCTATGGCTACACCTTC. Translation gives CASRRDRVAYGYTF.

The rearrangement joins TRBV6-5 to TRBJ2-7, with D tentatively TRBD2 (6 bases). The V and J ends lost 6 bases and 4 bases respectively, with 16 bases between them. In germline, CDR1 is MNHEY, CDR2 SVGAGI. This CDR3 spans 14 amino acids. For the CDR3, the DNA is TGTGCCAGCAGCGGAGCGGCGGGGCCTTACGAGCAGTACTTC. It is translated as CASSGAAGPYEQYF.

This chain uses TRBV4-1 with TRBJ1-5; no firm D call. V dropped 0 bases and J dropped 6 bases, with 9 bases sitting between them. The CDR3 totals 14 residues. Germline-derived CDR1 and CDR2 are MGHRA and YSYEKL. CDR3 residues: CASSQDRSIQPQHF. The CDR3 region has the DNA TGCGCCAGCAGCCAAGACCGATCAATTCAGCCCCAGCATTTT.

The chain recombines TRBV27 with TRBJ1-2, with D possibly being TRBD1 (6 bases). The CDR3 has 16 residues. Trimming took off 6 bases at V and 1 base at J, with 18 bases between the two ends. CDR1 and CDR2 from the germline V gene are MNHEY and SMNVEV (reference sequence). CDR3 residues: CASRGWRDTDNYGYTF. Written as DNA, the CDR3 is TGTGCCAGCAGAGGATGGCGGGACACCGATAACTATGGCTACACCTTC.

The chain carries TRBV27 and TRBJ2-7, with 9 bases identical to TRBD1. CDR3 length: 13 amino acids. Per germline, CDR1 MNHEY and CDR2 SMNVEV (reference sequence). Germline trimming cut 10 bases from V and 2 bases from J; bases unmatched to any gene: 6. The CDR3 is CATRRQGAYEQYF. The CDR3 DNA sequence: TGTGCCACCCGACGACAGGGGGCCTACGAGCAGTACTTC.

The chain combines TRBV3-1 (or the pseudogene TRBV3-2) with TRBJ1-4; no clear D gene. Trimming shortened V by 1 base and J by 4 bases, and 13 bases separated the two germline ends. This CDR3 has 16 amino acids. The germline V gene has CDR1 LGHDT and CDR2 YNNKEL (reference sequence). This chain's CDR3 is CASSQGVARLNEKLFF. CDR3 bases: TGTGCCAGCAGCCAAGGGGTCGCCAGGCTTAATGAAAAACTGTTTTTT.

V gene TRBV13 combines with J gene TRBJ1-1; unclear D gene. The CDR3 is 20 amino acids. V gave up 6 bases and J gave up 3 bases, with 32 bases separating them. The germline V gene has CDR1 PRHDT and CDR2 FYEKMQ (reference sequence). The CDR3 here is CASRKVNSLGLSGEDTEAFF. The CDR3 DNA reads TGTGCCAGCAGGAAGGTAAACAGCCTCGGATTGTCTGGGGAGGACACTGAAGCTTTCTTT.

This chain links TRBV19 with TRBJ1-5, with unresolved D. Germline assignment: CDR1 LNHDA and CDR2 SQIVND (reference sequence). Trimming cost V 3 bases and J 0 bases, with 9 bases left between them. The CDR3 runs to 15 residues. The CDR3 region is CASSMSQYSNQPQHF. CDR3 DNA: TGTGCCAGTAGTATGAGTCAATATAGCAATCAGCCCCAGCATTTT.

The chain combines TRBV29-1 with TRBJ1-2; D unresolved. The germline V gene has CDR1 SQVTM and CDR2 ANQGSEA. V dropped 1 base and J dropped 10 bases, with 16 bases sitting between them. The CDR3 runs to 13 residues. Here the CDR3 reads CSVEVAGRDSYTF. The CDR3 DNA is TGCAGCGTTGAAGTAGCCGGTAGAGATTCCTACACCTTC.

This clone was counted a single time. Other DNA sequences in the sample encode the same CDR3. The chain links TRBV5-1 to TRBJ1-1; D is undetermined. In germline, CDR1 is SGHRS, CDR2 YFSETQ. V was cut by 4 bases and J by 1 base, with 8 bases left in between. The CDR3 spans 13 residues. CDR3 loop: CASSGDGNTEAFF. CDR3 DNA sequence: TGCGCCAGCAGCGGTGATGGGAACACTGAAGCTTTCTTT.

The V and J genes are TRBV18 and TRBJ2-7, with 9 bases that match TRBD1. The CDR3 has 15 residues. CDR1 is KGHSH, CDR2 LQKENI, per germline. J lost 3 bases, V lost 5 bases, and 8 bases had no gene match. The chain's CDR3 is CASSSPGQGSYEQYF. CDR3 bases: TGTGCCAGCTCAAGCCCGGGACAGGGAAGCTACGAGCAGTACTTC.

The chain is built from TRBV27 and TRBJ2-1, with 9 bases fitting TRBD2. J gave up 11 bases and V 6 bases, and 11 bases lay outside the gene matches. The CDR3 contains 14 residues. Germline V gene data show CDR1 as MNHEY and CDR2 as SMNVEV (reference sequence). This CDR3 is CASRRPGLAGKQFF. The CDR3 DNA sequence: TGTGCCAGCAGGCGACCGGGGCTAGCGGGAAAGCAGTTCTTC.

This chain connects TRBV7-9 to TRBJ1-4; 7 bases fit TRBD1. The CDR3 extends over 14 amino acids. Germline CDR1 and CDR2: SEHNR and FQNEAQ (reference sequence). V lost 1 base to trimming and J lost 7 bases; unmatched junction nucleotides: 3. CDR3: CASSLGQGGEKLFF. CDR3 nucleotide sequence: TGTGCCAGCAGCTTAGGACAGGGAGGTGAAAAACTGTTTTTT.

The chain uses TRBV7-9 and TRBJ2-1, with 9 bases fitting TRBD2. Per the germline V gene, CDR1 is SEHNR and CDR2 is FQNEAQ (reference sequence). The CDR3 spans 16 residues. With V trimmed by 5 bases and J by 10 bases, 15 bases remained unmatched. The CDR3 DNA follows: TGTGCCAGCAGCCAAGGGATGGCGGGAGGGCCAGGGGAGCAGTTCTTC. As protein: CASSQGMAGGPGEQFF. The full variable domain, rest sourced from reference TRBV7-9 and TRBJ2-1, is DTGVSQNPRHKITKRGQNVTFRCDPISEHNRLYWYRQTLGQGPEFLTYFQNEAQLEKSRLLSDRFSAERPKGSFSTLEIQRTEQGDSAMYLCASSQGMAGGPGEQFFGPGTRLTVL.

This clone was seen only once. The rearrangement joins TRBV4-3 to TRBJ2-3; tentative D call: TRBD1 (6 bases). V was trimmed by 5 bases and J by 2 bases, leaving 14 bases between them. This CDR3 contains 15 residues. CDR1 is LGHNA, CDR2 YSLEER, per germline. The CDR3 sequence is CASSLGQGTTDTQYF. The CDR3, as DNA: TGCGCCAGCAGCTTAGGCCAGGGGACCACAGATACGCAGTATTTT.

The chain employs TRBV11-2 and TRBJ2-4; 9 bases fit TRBD1. The V gene's germline CDR1 is SGHAT and CDR2 FQNNGV. CDR3 length equals 15 residues. Trimming at V came to 5 bases and at J to 8 bases, leaving 10 bases not matched to a gene. DNA of the CDR3: TGTGCCAGCAGCCCCACCCCAGACAGGGGGGACATTCAGTACTTC. It codes for CASSPTPDRGDIQYF.

This clone was seen a single time. The genes are TRBV5-1 and TRBJ1-1, with TRBD1 matching 10 bases. The CDR3 loop spans 15 amino acids. The germline gives CDR1 SGHRS, CDR2 YFSETQ. V was pared by 2 bases and J by 7 bases, with 8 bases of the junction left unmatched. The CDR3 DNA reads as TGCGCCAGCAGCTTTTGGGACAGGGGCAGTGGTGAAGCTTTCTTT. It translates to CASSFWDRGSGEAFF.

The V call is TRBV28, the J call TRBJ2-1; TRBD2 agrees at 7 bases. The CDR3 has 16 amino acids. CDR1 and CDR2 (germline): MDHEN, SYDVKM. With V trimmed by 1 base and J by 4 bases, 7 bases remained unmatched. In DNA form, the CDR3 reads TGTGCCAGCAGTTTATTGGGGGGGAGACTATACAATGAGCAGTTCTTC. Translating it yields CASSLLGGRLYNEQFF.

This chain connects TRBV13 to TRBJ2-1; no reliable D call. The V gene lost 0 bases and the J gene lost 5 bases, with 11 bases spanning the gap. Looked up from germline, CDR1 is PRHDT and CDR2 is FYEKMQ (reference sequence). This CDR3 region has 15 residues. The DNA of the CDR3 is TGTGCCAGCAGCTTAGGACTACAGTTAGACAATGAGCAGTTCTTC. This translates into CASSLGLQLDNEQFF.

The genes are TRBV27 and TRBJ2-7; D gene uncertain. In germline, CDR1 is MNHEY, CDR2 SMNVEV (reference sequence). CDR3 length: 11 residues. V lost 6 bases, J lost 0 bases, and 3 bases lay in between. Here the CDR3 reads CASRGSYEQYF. The CDR3, as DNA: TGTGCCAGCAGAGGCTCCTACGAGCAGTACTTC.

CDR3 in DNA: TGTGCCAGCAGTTACGATCAGTGGCAGCCCCAGCATTTT. This encodes CASSYDQWQPQHF. V is TRBV6-2 or TRBV6-3 and J is TRBJ1-5; D remains unclear. The CDR3 runs to 13 residues. Germline lookup yields CDR1 MNHEY and CDR2 SVGEGT. With 2 bases removed from V and 7 bases from J, the gap between germline ends came to 9 bases.

The chain employs TRBV5-4 and TRBJ1-3; possibly TRBD1 for D (5 bases). Trimming took 4 bases from V and 2 from J, leaving 10 bases between them. Germline CDR1 reads SGHNT; CDR2 reads YYREEE (reference sequence). The CDR3 length is 14 residues. The CDR3 DNA follows: TGTGCCAGCAGCACCGGGACGCCTGGAAACACCATATATTTT. This sequence encodes CASSTGTPGNTIYF.

This sequence joins TRBV6-5 and TRBJ2-1, with D possibly being TRBD1 (6 bases). The CDR3 extends over 13 amino acids. The V and J ends lost 3 bases and 7 bases respectively, with 10 bases between them. The germline gives CDR1 MNHEY, CDR2 SVGAGI. In DNA, the CDR3 is TGTGCCAGCAGTTATGGGACATTAAATGAGCAGTTCTTC. Translating it yields CASSYGTLNEQFF.

This chain uses TRBV11-3 with TRBJ1-1; D gene unclear. Trimming stripped 1 base from V and 4 bases from J, with 10 bases between. Germline assignment: CDR1 SGHNT and CDR2 YENEEA. This CDR3 is 14 amino acids long. The CDR3 is CASSLAGRATEAFF. CDR3 bases: TGTGCCAGCAGCTTAGCCGGGCGGGCCACTGAAGCTTTCTTT.

The V call is TRBV14, the J call TRBJ1-1, with TRBD1 matching 8 bases. The CDR3 length is 15 residues. V gave up 0 bases and J gave up 8 bases; unmatched junction bases: 8. CDR1 and CDR2 (germline): SGHDN, FVKESK. The DNA for the CDR3 is TGTGCCAGCAGCCAAGAATCAGGGACAGGACTCGAAGCTTTCTTT. Translation gives CASSQESGTGLEAFF.

This clone was observed a single time. This sequence joins TRBV6-1 and TRBJ1-4; the D is unclear. This CDR3 comprises 14 residues. The germline V gene has CDR1 MNHNS and CDR2 SASEGT. Trimming cost V 2 bases and J 7 bases, with 11 bases left between them. The CDR3 sequence: CASSETMEGEKLFF. CDR3 DNA sequence: TGTGCCAGCAGTGAAACCATGGAGGGTGAAAAACTGTTTTTT.

This chain links TRBV28 with TRBJ2-3, with 12 bases identical to TRBD1. There are 14 residues in the CDR3. Germline values: CDR1 MDHEN, CDR2 SYDVKM. V trimming: 6 bases; J trimming: 5 bases; junction bases outside the gene matches: 3. CDR3 region: CASRGQGAEDTQYF. CDR3 nucleotides: TGTGCCAGCAGGGGACAGGGGGCGGAAGATACGCAGTATTTT.